Shown below are 5 T cell receptor beta chains from a single sample sequenced in a study of blood T cell repertoires in COVID-19. TCRdb keeps only in-frame clones here, not all; method: immunoSEQ multiplex PCR. The sample includes 210,000 or so clones, about 92% of them seen just once. What was sequenced was peripheral blood. The receptors derive from a man aged 30-40 years with acute or convalescent COVID-19.

The chain joins TRBV7-9 to TRBJ2-1; 9 bases match TRBD2. This CDR3 contains 18 residues. Germline trimming cut 1 base from V and 12 bases from J; bases unmatched to any gene: 19. Per the germline V gene, CDR1 is SEHNR and CDR2 is FQNEAQ (reference sequence). The CDR3 nucleotides are TGTGCCAGCAGCTTAGGAGAGGCTGGCGGGAGGGCCCTAGGAGGGCAGTTCTTC. Its protein product is CASSLGEAGGRALGGQFF.

V usage is TRBV4-2 and J usage is TRBJ2-3; D perhaps matches TRBD2 (5 bases). The V gene's germline CDR1 is LGHNA and CDR2 YNFKEQ. The length of the CDR3 is 13 residues. The germline V and J ends were trimmed by 1 base and 5 bases, with 7 bases remaining between them. In DNA form, the CDR3 reads TGTGCCAGCAGCCAAGCTGAGGGAGATACGCAGTATTTT. It encodes CASSQAEGDTQYF.

The chain is built from TRBV5-4 and TRBJ2-2, with 8 bases matching TRBD1. The CDR3 is 15 amino acids. V shed 3 bases, J shed 6 bases, and the junction held 7 bases outside the gene matches. Germline V CDR1 and CDR2: SGHNT, YYREEE (reference sequence). CDR3 DNA sequence: TGTGCCAGCAGCTGGGAGACAGGGGCGGCCGGGGAGCTGTTTTTT. Amino acid sequence: CASSWETGAAGELFF.

V and J are TRBV7-9 and TRBJ2-3; the D is unclear. Trimming took off 6 bases at V and 6 bases at J, with 10 bases between the two ends. Germline values: CDR1 SEHNR, CDR2 FQNEAQ (reference sequence). The CDR3 is made up of 12 amino acids. CDR3 region: CASSQRRDTQYF. The CDR3 nucleotides are TGTGCCAGCAGTCAAAGGCGGGATACGCAGTATTTT.

This chain connects TRBV30 to TRBJ2-4; 9 bases line up with TRBD1. The V and J ends lost 6 bases and 8 bases, in that order; junction bases with no gene match: 5. CDR1 and CDR2 from the germline V gene are GTSNPN and SVGIG (reference sequence). The CDR3 totals 12 residues. The CDR3 sequence: CACSQGADIQYF. The CDR3 nucleotides read TGTGCCTGCTCACAGGGGGCGGACATTCAGTACTTC.